Described below is a single TCR beta chain sequence and its context. The antigen remains unidentified. The source of the sample is a study of cytomegalovirus exposure and HLA in healthy donors. Turning to the study itself: HLA-typed donors were the source of approximately 88 million unique TCRs, which an early data release held.

The trim removed 5 bases at V and 3 bases at J, leaving 12 bases unmatched. Germline CDR1 SNHLY, CDR2 FYNNEI. The CDR3 length is 16 residues. General observations from the study: Reportedly, diagnosis of cytomegalovirus status by the classifier showed high specificity and sensitivity.

PCR involved 60 Vbeta and 13 Jbeta primers. Under the authors' procedure: In a later analysis, of about 80 million unique beta chains, some 10 million appeared in at least two donors. Libraries were prepared by immunoSEQ multiplex PCR; TCRdb keeps only in-frame clonotypes and omits some of them. D and trimming were read from the DNA, whereas the V and J calls and clone size are those reported in that table. The table has some 160,000 clones, roughly 80% seen once; the top ten hold more than 4%. This TCR was recovered from a woman aged 40 to 49 in good health and CMV-seropositive. Sequenced material: PBMCs. The rearrangement joins TRBV2 to TRBJ1-1, with 7 bases that match TRBD1. The CDR3 region has the DNA TGTGCCAGCAGTTACGGACAGGTCTTGGGGGACACTGAAGCTTTCTTT. Protein: CASSYGQVLGDTEAFF. Drawing the rest from reference TRBV2 and TRBJ1-1, the complete variable domain is EPEVTQTPSHQVTQMGQEVILRCVPISNHLYFYWYRQILGQKVEFLVSFYNNEISEKSEIFDDQFSVERPDGSNFTLKIRSTKLEDSAMYFCASSYGQVLGDTEAFFGQGTRLTVV.